The following is a T cell receptor (beta chain) sequence with its context. Its antigen remains undetermined. Base qualities are not provided; no much larger clone lies one nucleotide away. Counted from cysteine to phenylalanine, this CDR3 has 12 amino acids. Only the CDR3 DNA is retained, 36 bases long and in frame from the first base. The germline V gene gives CDR1 as SGDLS and CDR2 as YYNGEE. Cut back by 10 bases and 4 bases, the V and J ends lie 14 bases apart. This sample stems from a study of cytomegalovirus exposure and HLA in healthy donors (dated by TCRdb to 2015 to 2018). Looking at the study overall: An earlier analysis of roughly 500 of the donors reported 276 Gb of sequence data and roughly 120 million unique TCR beta sequences obtained from about 170 million T cells. An early release covering over 500 HLA-typed donors comprised about 300 gigabases of sequencing data and tens of millions of unique TCR sequences. The genetic ancestry cluster associated with self-reported Caucasian donors included around 76% of the approximately 410 genotyped donors. The study was designed to test whether signatures of past pathogen exposure could be identified by cataloging public T cell receptors. The study used immunosequencing to profile the T cell repertoires of several hundred subjects and linked those repertoires to cytomegalovirus serostatus. Besides the first cohort of under 700 subjects, a separate validation cohort made up of 120 different subjects was used. To predict cytomegalovirus infection status, the study brought together high-throughput TCR immunosequencing, statistical association of individual TCRs with disease status, and machine learning. A later analysis re-examined previously published TCR beta repertoires from just over 650 donors and added high-resolution HLA genotyping to investigate patterns of TCR occurrence. Rather than using new phenotypic data, the later analysis identified candidate immune exposures from TCR beta sequences and from how often those sequences occurred across donors. In an earlier analysis of a few hundred of the donors, high-throughput TCR beta sequencing was used to judge whether each TCR beta V gene segment behaved as functional or pseudogenic. Donor age, sex, ethnicity and CMV serostatus were collected together with the repertoire data. In a later genetic analysis, genome-wide SNP genotypes for about 65% of the 666 donors were used, and that subset was treated as a discovery cohort. All discovery cohort repertoires had been generated on a single sequencing platform. HLA typing covered class I and class II loci at four-digit resolution. Typing coverage differed by locus: A, B, C, DRB1 and DQB1 were typed in roughly 620-630 donors, DQA1 in approximately 520, DPA1 in nearly 610, and DPB1 in 472. A few DR-DQ haplotypes were treated as single units for association and clustering because of strong linkage in the cohort. On average, roughly 200,000 unique TCR beta nucleotide sequences were sequenced per donor among 300 to 500 genotyped donors of the cohort, with around 19% of those sequences being non-productive. Results the study describes overall, beyond this receptor: In a later analysis, more than 15,000 TCR beta sequences were associated with specific HLA alleles at a false discovery rate of 0.05. Immune exposure information for the cohort was limited to CMV serostatus. According to a later analysis, TCR association rates differed among HLA loci, with DRB1 alleles showing the most associated TCRs and HLA-C alleles showing the fewest. Across donors, most TCR sequences were observed very rarely, whereas some public TCRs were present in many individuals. A total of 150 or so TCR beta chains were listed by the study as associated with cytomegalovirus. Because HLA typing was unavailable for some donors at each locus, only the typed subset was used in association tests. In a later analysis, HLA-associated TCR beta chains were found to be more clonally expanded and to have lower generation probabilities than equally common non-associated chains. In vitro tests confirmed that a few of the cytomegalovirus-associated TCR beta chains recognize cytomegalovirus antigens. Broadly in line with IMGT annotations, most TCR beta V segments showed up in productive rearrangements about 87% or about 30% of the time in an earlier analysis of several hundred of the donors. A cluster of highly shared sequence variants was judged likely to represent a technical artifact of the sequencing pipeline. In a later analysis, several top co-occurrence clusters were reported to appear linked to parvovirus B19, influenza, CMV and Epstein-Barr virus. Linkage disequilibrium might explain the correlated functional status among segregating V segments, but an unknown experimental factor could not be ruled out. The authors suggested that the approach could potentially be generalized to other disease states and immunological phenotypes. A further reported finding was that TCR beta sequences accurately predicted the HLA-A and HLA-B alleles for most subjects in the first cohort. A later genetic analysis associated a missense DCLRE1C variant with V-gene and J-gene trimming of TCR beta chains, and an independent cohort replicated the association. Approximately 16 rarely observed V segments, including chromosome 9 orphons, were excluded from the earlier analysis of about 600 of the donors because counts were too low. Sequencing depth was assumed to be roughly uniform across donors in the presence/absence analyses, though that assumption may not hold. In both the original and validation cohorts, the classifier was reported to diagnose cytomegalovirus status with high specificity and sensitivity. Some IMGT-functional V segments, including TRBV6-2 and TRBV6-3, could not be distinguished by the 87-base-pair reads and were therefore excluded. A later genetic analysis reported fewer N-insertions in productive TCRs among donors in an Asian-associated ancestry cluster than the roughly 620-donor mean. According to a later analysis, most CMV-associated TCR beta chains appeared to be HLA-restricted, and the HLA associations seemed to be driven largely by CMV exposure. When HLA alleles, especially DR and DQ, strongly co-occurred, attributing TCR associations to individual alleles was difficult. The cohort was sequenced for TCR beta chains only, and without alpha or paired-chain data the features that could be detected were limited.

The library came from the immunoSEQ multiplex PCR assay. For the multiplex PCR, a mixture combining 60 forward primers for TCR Vbeta segments and 13 reverse primers for TCR Jbeta segments was used. Amplification of the CDR3 region of rearranged TCR beta genes was performed with a multiplex PCR assay on genomic DNA. The amplified TCR beta libraries were sequenced on the Illumina HiSeq System as 87-base-pair reads. The original methods were these. Across the 600 to 700 repertoires, a later analysis counted some 80 million unique TCR beta chains, roughly 11 million of which were shared by at least two donors. To remove PCR and sequencing errors, raw reads were error-corrected and collapsed into unique sequences using a nearest-neighbor algorithm that merged closely related sequences. Alignment of CDR3 sequences to IMGT reference sequences was used to assign V, D and J gene segments. For a sequence to be retained, at least a six-nucleotide match to both a V gene segment and a J gene segment was required. Rearrangements were called productive when the CDR3 lacked stop codons and stayed in frame with V and J; all others were non-productive. Following IMGT convention, CDR3 was defined as the stretch from the second conserved V-encoded cysteine to the conserved J-encoded phenylalanine. The earlier analysis of 500 to 650 of the donors excluded any sequence lacking an unambiguous match to a single V gene segment. An earlier analysis of about 590 of the donors classified V segments as functional when productive rearrangements were above 56.7% and as segregating when the standard deviation between donors was above 5%. A statistical classification framework was developed to diagnose cytomegalovirus status using the catalog of TCR beta chain sequences. In a later analysis, V and J genes were assigned by comparing TCR nucleotide sequences against IMGT/GENE-DB human TR gene sequences. A later analysis assigned CDR3 sequences and most-parsimonious VDJ recombination scenarios with the TCRdist pipeline. In a later analysis, each TCR beta chain was defined by its CDR3 amino acid sequence together with its V-gene family, and reads lacking a unique V-gene family were excluded. As a way to deal with suspected cross-contamination and a sequencing artifact, a later analysis dropped nearly 600 nucleotide sequences that were highly shared and had low generation probability. A later analysis calculated a clonal expansion index for each public chain from normalized within-repertoire ranks of inferred template counts. Generation probabilities in a later analysis came from a VDJ recombination model fitted to out-of-frame rearrangements, and those results were checked against IGoR. A later analysis scored TCR-TCR, TCR-HLA and TCR-CMV co-occurrence with hypergeometric tests, applying a repertoire-size bias correction to TCR pairs. In a later analysis, false discovery rates were estimated by permuting HLA or CMV assignments 20 times. A later analysis grouped co-occurring TCRs with DBSCAN, adding TCRdist sequence similarity when clustering within HLA-allele-positive subsets. Repertoires with fewer than 30,000 or more than 120,000 public chains, plus five repertoires with anomalous nucleotide sharing, were excluded from co-occurrence clustering. Held by TCRdb, this immuneACCESS table contains in-frame sequences only and omits some clones. Under half of the omission traces to an unresolved V gene where checked; the cause of the rest is unknown. The V and J calls and clone size are taken from that table; D and trimming were inferred from the DNA. The sample data list about 120,000 clones, and approximately 80% of these were observed just once. The ten largest clones represent around 5.5% of the sample.

In total, 666 healthy bone marrow donors made up the cohort. At the time of sampling, all cohort members were nominally healthy, though unrecorded immune exposures were likely present. The donor was CMV seropositive and was included in the group of 289 seropositive cohort members. Every donor gave a peripheral blood sample, and the peripheral blood mononuclear cells from that sample were used for TCR beta sequencing. Genomic DNA was extracted from the blood cell samples with the Qiagen DNeasy Blood Extraction Kit. Recombination linked TRBV9 to TRBJ1-1, with TRBD1 perhaps the D gene, on 5 matching bases. The sequence came from a man aged 18 to 29 in good health and CMV-seropositive. Sequencing was carried out using PBMCs. The CDR3 region: CASGGASTEAFF. The sequenced DNA: TGTGCCTCGGGAGGGGCCAGCACTGAAGCTTTCTTT.